This T cell receptor beta chain stems from a study of human T cells and chemical hapten exposure. Across the study: Patches with 0.01% DPC went on the upper back, and the tests were read at 6 days.

In TCRdb, the RACE reads were re-called with MiXCR into one record per CDR3 protein. The sample records a few hundred thousand distinct CDR3 sequences, more than 5% being singletons. This clonotype is a singleton in its sample. What it binds is not known. Since a much larger clone is just one base distant, this may be a read error. Time point defined: patch test 2, 6 weeks after DPC sensitization. This sample's treatment: therapeutic diphenylcyclopropenone sensitization with weekly scalp DPC. Trimming took off 0 bases at V and 6 bases at J, with 11 bases between the two ends. The CDR3 is made up of 15 amino acids. CDR1 is ENHRY, CDR2 SYGVKD, per germline. Regarding the study as a whole: Among expanded TCRs, significantly more large CDR3 similarity clusters formed than among controls.

The chain carries TRBV10-3 and TRBJ1-4, with D uncertain. The TCR sequence derives from a woman aged 18-29 years with alopecia areata. Some clones in this sample may be carry-over from other donors' samples. Specimen: whole blood, collected in connection with sensitization to the hapten diphenylcyclopropenone (DPC). As DNA, the CDR3 is TGTGCCATCAGTGAGTCGAGGGTTGGGTATGAAAAACTGTTTTTT. Encoded protein: CAISESRVGYEKLFF.